The clone carrying this T cell receptor beta chain appeared a few times. Its antigen is still unknown. Template switching created a universal primer site, and the cDNA included unique molecular identifiers. TCRdb called the 5' RACE reads again in MiXCR, with one record for every CDR3 protein. Among approximately 600,000 distinct CDR3 sequences, just under 10% were seen once, and the ten largest hold approximately 3.2%. This sample is part of a study of identical twins. General study findings and limits: Reduced insertions were recorded for abundant cord blood beta clonotypes, with no such pattern in memory repertoires.

With no exceptions, donors were healthy Caucasians. V lost 8 bases and J 1 base, leaving 17 bases between the germline ends. CDR1 and CDR2 (germline): MNHEY, SVGAGI. The length of the CDR3 is 15 residues. The sample was also linked to a second study, of yellow fever vaccine responses in identical twins. That report adds: Reportedly, the T cell response mounted by twins to vaccine seemed partly convergent, partly personalized.

The TCR originated in a woman under 30 in good health. The sequenced sample consisted of PBMCs. This chain joins TRBV6-5 and TRBJ1-1; D gene uncertain. The CDR3 DNA reads as TGTGCCAGCGTTTGGACTTCCCGCGGGAACACTGAAGCTTTCTTT. Its translation is CASVWTSRGNTEAFF.